Each of the 14 T cell receptor beta chains below was sequenced from the same sample in a study of cytomegalovirus exposure and HLA in healthy donors. This PCR relied on a set of 60 Vbeta primers and 13 Jbeta primers. Profiling relied on immunoSEQ multiplex PCR, and the TCRdb table lists in-frame clones only, not all of them. The sample includes some 110,000 clones, roughly 72% of them seen just once. Sequencing was done on a sample of PBMCs. These receptors were collected from a young woman in good health and CMV-seropositive.

This rearrangement joins TRBV7-3 to TRBJ2-5, with TRBD2 identical over 9 bases. CDR1 SGHTA and CDR2 FQGTGA come from the germline V gene. CDR3 length equals 17 residues. V trimming: 5 bases; J trimming: 4 bases; junction bases outside the gene matches: 14. The CDR3 protein is CASSPGWASGVGETQYF. The CDR3 DNA is TGTGCCAGCAGCCCCGGGTGGGCTAGCGGGGTGGGAGAGACCCAGTACTTC.

The V call is TRBV6-1, the J call TRBJ1-5, with 7 bases fitting TRBD1. CDR3 length: 17 amino acids. CDR1 is MNHNS and CDR2 is SASEGT in the germline V gene. With 4 bases clipped from V and 0 bases from J, the junction kept 9 bases outside the gene matches. The CDR3 DNA sequence: TGTGCCAGCAGTGCCGGGACAGCCCTTTATAGCAATCAGCCCCAGCATTTT. Amino acids: CASSAGTALYSNQPQHF.

The chain employs TRBV28 and TRBJ1-5; 9 nucleotides match TRBD1. This CDR3 is 16 amino acids long. Germline assignment: CDR1 MDHEN and CDR2 SYDVKM. The ends lost 5 bases at V and 3 bases at J; junction bases unmatched: 8. The CDR3 spells CASSIRDRVNNQPQHF. As DNA, the CDR3 is TGTGCCAGCAGTATCCGGGACAGGGTTAACAATCAGCCCCAGCATTTT.

The gene calls are TRBV19 and TRBJ2-7; 10 bases align to TRBD1. J gave up 5 bases and V 4 bases, and 8 bases lay outside the gene matches. Germline V gene lookup returns CDR1 LNHDA and CDR2 SQIVND (reference sequence). The CDR3 contains 15 residues. The chain's CDR3 is CASSRSGTGAHEQYF. The DNA of the CDR3 is TGTGCCAGTAGTAGATCCGGGACAGGGGCCCACGAGCAGTACTTC.

This clone was observed a single time. This chain joins TRBV19 and TRBJ2-3, with D maybe TRBD2 (6 bases). CDR3 length: 15 amino acids. Germline V gene sequence: CDR1 LNHDA, CDR2 SQIVND (reference sequence). V lost 4 bases and J 8 bases, leaving 19 bases between the germline ends. The CDR3 loop reads CASSTPGTPVGTQYF. CDR3 bases: TGTGCCAGTAGTACCCCCGGGACTCCCGTCGGTACGCAGTATTTT.

The rearrangement links TRBV5-6 to TRBJ1-5; 10 bases line up with TRBD1. Trimming cost V 4 bases and J 2 bases; bases outside gene matches: 3. Germline CDR1 SGHDT, CDR2 YYEEEE. This CDR3 region has 15 residues. As DNA, the CDR3 is TGTGCCAGCAGCACCGGGACAGGGGGCAATCAGCCCCAGCATTTT. Translation: CASSTGTGGNQPQHF.

This chain connects TRBV4-2 to TRBJ2-3; TRBD2 aligns across 14 bases. Trimming removed 0 bases from V and 4 bases from J; junction bases left unmatched: 9. Germline CDR1 LGHNA, CDR2 YNFKEQ. The CDR3 runs to 19 residues. The CDR3 loop is CASSQEGDGLAGGSDTQYF. The CDR3 DNA follows: TGTGCCAGCAGCCAAGAAGGGGATGGACTAGCGGGAGGATCAGATACGCAGTATTTT.

This chain joins TRBV7-9 and TRBJ1-3; D not certain. The germline V gene encodes CDR1 SEHNR and CDR2 FQNEAQ (reference sequence). Between the trimmed V and J ends, which lost 1 base and 0 bases, there was a span of 7 bases. The CDR3 sequence is 15 residues long. CDR3 region: CASSLEELSGNTIYF. The DNA for the CDR3 is TGTGCCAGCAGCTTAGAAGAGCTCTCTGGAAACACCATATATTTT.

The V call is TRBV6-6, the J call TRBJ1-1; 9 bases match TRBD1. Germline CDR1 MNHNY, CDR2 SVGAGI (reference sequence). The V segment lost 6 bases and the J segment 6 bases; nucleotides outside the gene matches: 2. The CDR3 length is 12 residues. The CDR3 DNA reads TGTGCCAGCAGAACAGGGGGCGCTGAAGCTTTCTTT. It encodes CASRTGGAEAFF.

The chain employs TRBV5-1 and TRBJ1-3; D is perhaps TRBD1 (5 bases). CDR3 length equals 13 residues. V gave up 3 bases and J gave up 3 bases, with 7 bases separating them. Germline V CDR1 and CDR2: SGHRS, YFSETQ. The CDR3 region has the DNA TGCGCCAGCAGCTCCAGGGATGGAAACACCATATATTTT. Translated: CASSSRDGNTIYF.

In nucleotides, the CDR3 is TGTGCCAGCAGTGCCTGGGACAGTAGAAACACCATATATTTT. Translated: CASSAWDSRNTIYF. The gene calls are TRBV28 and TRBJ1-3; TRBD1 aligns across 7 bases. The germline V gene encodes CDR1 MDHEN and CDR2 SYDVKM. The CDR3 is made up of 14 amino acids. V lost 5 bases, J lost 5 bases, and 6 bases stayed unmatched.

This clone was detected a few times. The rearrangement links TRBV30 to TRBJ1-2; 8 bases are shared with TRBD1. The CDR3 length is 14 residues. Germline values: CDR1 GTSNPN, CDR2 SVGIG (reference sequence). V trimming: 1 base; J trimming: 1 base; junction bases outside the gene matches: 2. In DNA, the CDR3 is TGTGCCTGGAGTGGGACAGGGAATAACTATGGCTACACCTTC. Translation: CAWSGTGNNYGYTF.

The rearrangement links TRBV2 to TRBJ2-1; no definite D call. CDR1 is SNHLY and CDR2 is FYNNEI in the germline V gene. The CDR3 contains 13 residues. As DNA, the CDR3 is TGTGCTGCCCGGCGAGACAACTACAATGAGCAGTTCTTC. Residues: CAARRDNYNEQFF.

This clone has a handful of counts. V gene TRBV28 combines with J gene TRBJ2-7; D is ambiguous. CDR3 size: 11 residues. CDR1 MDHEN and CDR2 SYDVKM come from the germline V gene. The ends were cut back, 1 base at V and 12 bases at J, with 10 bases in the middle. DNA of the CDR3: TGTGCCAGCAGTTTATCCAGTATATCGTACTTC. It specifies CASSLSSISYF.